Listed below are T cell receptor beta chains from one sample, sequenced in a study of blood T cell repertoires in COVID-19. This table comes from immunoSEQ multiplex PCR, and its TCRdb copy is limited to in-frame clones, with some not included. The sample shows under 300,000 clones, just under 90% of them seen only once. Input material: peripheral blood. The receptors were sampled from a woman aged 35 to 49 with acute or convalescent COVID-19. CDR3s include the opening cysteine and the closing phenylalanine or tryptophan. The order of the fields is D gene, clone size, V gene, J gene, CDR3 protein, CDR3 DNA. D genes are given only for firm matches. The size entry is marked missing in some rows and otherwise reads once, few, many or a size class.

d_call: .; clone_size: .; v_call: TRBV10-3; j_call: TRBJ1-3; cdr3_aa: CAISESGQSNSGNTIYF; cdr3_nt: TGTGCCATCAGTGAGTCAGGACAGTCAAACTCTGGAAACACCATATATTTT
d_call: .; clone_size: .; v_call: TRBV15; j_call: TRBJ1-1; cdr3_aa: CATSSVTKRRAGTEAFF; cdr3_nt: TGTGCCACCAGCAGTGTTACCAAGCGAAGAGCGGGGACTGAAGCTTTCTTT
d_call: TRBD1; clone_size: once; v_call: TRBV7-8; j_call: TRBJ1-4; cdr3_aa: CASSLTGERELFF; cdr3_nt: TGTGCCAGCAGCCTGACAGGGGAGAGAGAACTGTTTTTT
d_call: TRBD1; clone_size: .; v_call: TRBV27; j_call: TRBJ1-4; cdr3_aa: CASTPGGLGEKLFF; cdr3_nt: TGTGCCAGCACTCCAGGGGGCTTGGGTGAAAAACTGTTTTTT
d_call: .; clone_size: .; v_call: TRBV4-2; j_call: TRBJ1-2; cdr3_aa: CASRPAFNYGYTF; cdr3_nt: TGTGCCAGTAGACCAGCGTTTAACTATGGCTACACCTTC
d_call: TRBD2; clone_size: once; v_call: TRBV19; j_call: TRBJ2-2; cdr3_aa: CASSIASGGTGELFF; cdr3_nt: TGTGCCAGTAGTATAGCTAGCGGGGGCACCGGGGAGCTGTTTTTT
d_call: .; clone_size: .; v_call: TRBV19; j_call: TRBJ1-1; cdr3_aa: CASSRTRNTEAFF; cdr3_nt: TGTGCCAGTAGTCGAACGAGGAACACTGAAGCTTTCTTT
d_call: .; clone_size: .; v_call: TRBV24-1; j_call: TRBJ2-3; cdr3_aa: CATSDDYLKTPDTQYF; cdr3_nt: TGTGCCACCAGTGACGACTACTTAAAAACGCCAGATACGCAGTATTTT
d_call: .; clone_size: .; v_call: TRBV30; j_call: TRBJ1-5; cdr3_aa: CAWSPGVGFRQPQHF; cdr3_nt: TGTGCCTGGAGCCCAGGGGTGGGGTTTAGGCAGCCCCAGCATTTT
d_call: .; clone_size: .; v_call: TRBV11-2; j_call: TRBJ1-1; cdr3_aa: CASNQGNTEAFF; cdr3_nt: TGTGCCAGCAACCAGGGGAACACTGAAGCTTTCTTT
d_call: .; clone_size: .; v_call: TRBV3-1/TRBV3-2; j_call: TRBJ2-3; cdr3_aa: CASSQGRTGRTDTQYF; cdr3_nt: TGTGCCAGCAGCCAGGGGAGGACAGGCCGCACAGATACGCAGTATTTT
d_call: .; clone_size: .; v_call: TRBV7-3; j_call: TRBJ2-2; cdr3_aa: CASSPWAPPNTGELFF; cdr3_nt: TGTGCCAGCAGCCCATGGGCTCCACCGAACACCGGGGAGCTGTTTTTT
d_call: .; clone_size: .; v_call: TRBV29-1; j_call: TRBJ1-1; cdr3_aa: CSVVGHPNTEAFF; cdr3_nt: TGCAGCGTTGTAGGACATCCGAACACTGAAGCTTTCTTT
d_call: TRBD2; clone_size: .; v_call: TRBV2; j_call: TRBJ2-1; cdr3_aa: CASGTSGFTGEQFF; cdr3_nt: TGTGCCAGCGGGACTAGCGGATTTACGGGTGAGCAGTTCTTC
d_call: TRBD1; clone_size: .; v_call: TRBV29-1; j_call: TRBJ2-3; cdr3_aa: CSELQGLGTDTQYF; cdr3_nt: TGCAGCGAGCTACAGGGGCTAGGCACAGATACGCAGTATTTT
d_call: .; clone_size: .; v_call: TRBV19; j_call: TRBJ1-1; cdr3_aa: CASRPSGQNTEAFF; cdr3_nt: TGTGCCAGTAGACCCTCGGGACAGAACACTGAAGCTTTCTTT
d_call: TRBD1; clone_size: .; v_call: TRBV3-1/TRBV3-2; j_call: TRBJ2-5; cdr3_aa: CASNRGHGETQYF; cdr3_nt: TGTGCCAGCAACAGGGGGCATGGGGAGACCCAGTACTTC
d_call: .; clone_size: .; v_call: TRBV19; j_call: TRBJ1-1; cdr3_aa: CASSIGGFAAEAFF; cdr3_nt: TGTGCCAGTAGTATTGGGGGGTTCGCCGCTGAAGCTTTCTTT
d_call: TRBD1; clone_size: .; v_call: TRBV30; j_call: TRBJ1-4; cdr3_aa: CAWGGQGVYEKLFF; cdr3_nt: TGTGCCTGGGGGGGACAGGGGGTATATGAAAAACTGTTTTTT
d_call: .; clone_size: .; v_call: TRBV5-1; j_call: TRBJ1-1; cdr3_aa: CASSADSLNTEAFF; cdr3_nt: TGCGCCAGCAGCGCGGACAGCTTGAACACTGAAGCTTTCTTT
d_call: TRBD2; clone_size: .; v_call: TRBV23-1; j_call: TRBJ2-3; cdr3_aa: CASSQYLAGRCTDTQYF; cdr3_nt: TGCGCCAGCAGTCAATACCTAGCGGGGCGCTGCACAGATACGCAGTATTTT
d_call: .; clone_size: .; v_call: TRBV6-5; j_call: TRBJ2-3; cdr3_aa: CASRKRGGTDTQYF; cdr3_nt: TGTGCCAGCCGCAAACGCGGGGGCACAGATACGCAGTATTTT
d_call: .; clone_size: .; v_call: TRBV9; j_call: TRBJ2-3; cdr3_aa: CASSVTPADTQYF; cdr3_nt: TGTGCCAGCAGCGTTACGCCGGCAGATACGCAGTATTTT
d_call: TRBD1; clone_size: .; v_call: TRBV30; j_call: TRBJ1-4; cdr3_aa: CAWRRGTGNEKLFF; cdr3_nt: TGTGCCTGGAGGAGGGGGACAGGGAACGAAAAACTGTTTTTT
d_call: .; clone_size: .; v_call: TRBV4-1; j_call: TRBJ1-4; cdr3_aa: CASSQDGGEGEKLFF; cdr3_nt: TGCGCCAGCAGCCAAGATGGCGGGGAGGGCGAAAAACTGTTTTTT
d_call: TRBD1; clone_size: .; v_call: TRBV5-1; j_call: TRBJ2-3; cdr3_aa: CASSLDRGASTDTQYF; cdr3_nt: TGCGCCAGCAGCTTGGACAGGGGGGCCAGCACAGATACGCAGTATTTT
d_call: .; clone_size: .; v_call: TRBV11-3; j_call: TRBJ2-5; cdr3_aa: CASSLGGGREETQYF; cdr3_nt: TGTGCCAGCAGCTTAGGGGGGGGGCGCGAAGAGACCCAGTACTTC
d_call: .; clone_size: .; v_call: TRBV3-1/TRBV3-2; j_call: TRBJ1-2; cdr3_aa: CASRRGGSGYTF; cdr3_nt: TGTGCCAGCAGACGAGGAGGTTCTGGCTACACCTTC
d_call: TRBD2; clone_size: .; v_call: TRBV9; j_call: TRBJ2-1; cdr3_aa: CASSPHPGLAGGRSYNEQFF; cdr3_nt: TGTGCCAGCAGCCCACACCCGGGACTAGCGGGGGGGAGGTCCTACAATGAGCAGTTCTTC
d_call: TRBD2; clone_size: .; v_call: TRBV5-4; j_call: TRBJ2-3; cdr3_aa: CASSFWRGGPGADTQYF; cdr3_nt: TGTGCCAGCAGCTTCTGGCGGGGGGGGCCAGGGGCAGATACGCAGTATTTT
d_call: .; clone_size: once; v_call: TRBV11-3; j_call: TRBJ2-3; cdr3_aa: CASSSGASTDTQYF; cdr3_nt: TGTGCCAGCAGCTCAGGGGCAAGCACAGATACGCAGTATTTT
d_call: .; clone_size: .; v_call: TRBV7-6; j_call: TRBJ2-2; cdr3_aa: CASRQSGAGTGELFF; cdr3_nt: TGTGCCAGCAGACAATCAGGCGCAGGGACCGGGGAGCTGTTTTTT
d_call: TRBD2; clone_size: .; v_call: TRBV10-3; j_call: TRBJ2-1; cdr3_aa: CAISGQKTGTSGGSIANEQFF; cdr3_nt: TGTGCCATCAGTGGCCAGAAAACCGGGACTAGCGGGGGGTCCATAGCCAATGAGCAGTTCTTC
d_call: TRBD1; clone_size: .; v_call: TRBV18; j_call: TRBJ1-2; cdr3_aa: CASSPGQGSYGYTF; cdr3_nt: TGTGCCAGCTCACCCGGACAGGGGTCCTATGGCTACACCTTC
d_call: TRBD1; clone_size: few; v_call: TRBV2; j_call: TRBJ1-2; cdr3_aa: CASRKGQGYGYTF; cdr3_nt: TGTGCCAGCCGGAAGGGACAGGGATATGGCTACACCTTC
d_call: TRBD1; clone_size: .; v_call: TRBV27; j_call: TRBJ1-2; cdr3_aa: CASRASGGSGYGYTF; cdr3_nt: TGTGCCAGCAGGGCATCAGGGGGCTCTGGCTATGGCTACACCTTC
d_call: TRBD1; clone_size: .; v_call: TRBV3-1/TRBV3-2; j_call: TRBJ1-6; cdr3_aa: CASSAQGAWGLNSPLHF; cdr3_nt: TGTGCCAGCAGCGCACAGGGGGCATGGGGTTTGAATTCACCCCTCCACTTT
d_call: TRBD1; clone_size: .; v_call: TRBV5-4; j_call: TRBJ1-5; cdr3_aa: CASSDGGLRGPNQPQHF; cdr3_nt: TGTGCCAGCAGCGACGGAGGTCTAAGGGGGCCCAATCAGCCCCAGCATTTT
d_call: TRBD1; clone_size: .; v_call: TRBV6-1; j_call: TRBJ1-5; cdr3_aa: CASSEGQGSNQPQHF; cdr3_nt: TGTGCCAGCAGTGAAGGACAGGGTAGCAATCAGCCCCAGCATTTT
d_call: TRBD1; clone_size: .; v_call: TRBV5-5; j_call: TRBJ1-5; cdr3_aa: CASNPGTGVHQPQHF; cdr3_nt: TGTGCCAGCAATCCCGGGACAGGGGTTCATCAGCCCCAGCATTTT
d_call: TRBD1; clone_size: .; v_call: TRBV6-5; j_call: TRBJ1-1; cdr3_aa: CASRRTGSTEAFF; cdr3_nt: TGTGCCAGCAGGAGGACAGGGTCCACTGAAGCTTTCTTT
d_call: .; clone_size: .; v_call: TRBV7-8; j_call: TRBJ2-1; cdr3_aa: CASSLVDYEEQFF; cdr3_nt: TGTGCCAGCAGCTTAGTGGACTATGAAGAGCAGTTCTTC
d_call: TRBD2; clone_size: .; v_call: TRBV11-2; j_call: TRBJ2-2; cdr3_aa: CASSLVASGSGELFF; cdr3_nt: TGTGCCAGCAGCTTAGTGGCTAGCGGGTCCGGGGAGCTGTTTTTT
d_call: TRBD2; clone_size: .; v_call: TRBV6-2/TRBV6-3; j_call: TRBJ2-1; cdr3_aa: CASSYLAGAYNEQFF; cdr3_nt: TGTGCCAGCAGTTATCTAGCGGGGGCGTACAATGAGCAGTTCTTC
d_call: .; clone_size: few; v_call: TRBV11-2; j_call: TRBJ1-1; cdr3_aa: CASSSDSYSNTEAFF; cdr3_nt: TGTGCCAGCAGCTCGGACAGCTATTCAAACACTGAAGCTTTCTTT
d_call: TRBD1; clone_size: .; v_call: TRBV24-1; j_call: TRBJ2-2; cdr3_aa: CATSDRTGTENTGELFF; cdr3_nt: TGTGCCACCAGTGATAGGACCGGGACAGAGAACACCGGGGAGCTGTTTTTT
d_call: TRBD1; clone_size: .; v_call: TRBV19; j_call: TRBJ1-2; cdr3_aa: CASSTQNRGNNYGYTF; cdr3_nt: TGTGCCAGTAGTACGCAAAACAGGGGAAATAACTATGGCTACACCTTC
d_call: TRBD1; clone_size: .; v_call: TRBV3-1/TRBV3-2; j_call: TRBJ1-1; cdr3_aa: CASSQLIGGGNTEAFF; cdr3_nt: TGTGCCAGCAGCCAACTCATAGGGGGCGGGAACACTGAAGCTTTCTTT
d_call: .; clone_size: .; v_call: TRBV6-1; j_call: TRBJ1-1; cdr3_aa: CASSELRGVDTEAFF; cdr3_nt: TGTGCCAGCAGTGAACTCCGGGGTGTTGACACTGAAGCTTTCTTT
d_call: .; clone_size: .; v_call: TRBV5-1; j_call: TRBJ2-2; cdr3_aa: CASSFITGGNTGELFF; cdr3_nt: TGCGCCAGCAGCTTTATCACCGGGGGGAACACCGGGGAGCTGTTTTTT
d_call: TRBD2; clone_size: .; v_call: TRBV7-9; j_call: TRBJ2-2; cdr3_aa: CAARGGDTYNTGELFF; cdr3_nt: TGTGCCGCCCGCGGGGGGGATACCTACAACACCGGGGAGCTGTTTTTT
d_call: .; clone_size: .; v_call: TRBV5-1; j_call: TRBJ2-2; cdr3_aa: CASSFRGGELFF; cdr3_nt: TGCGCCAGCAGCTTCCGGGGCGGGGAGCTGTTTTTT
d_call: TRBD1; clone_size: .; v_call: TRBV5-8; j_call: TRBJ1-2; cdr3_aa: CASSFGQELYGYTF; cdr3_nt: TGTGCCAGCAGCTTCGGACAGGAACTCTATGGCTACACCTTC
d_call: TRBD1; clone_size: .; v_call: TRBV2; j_call: TRBJ2-1; cdr3_aa: CASRPGQGINEQFF; cdr3_nt: TGTGCCAGCAGACCGGGACAGGGTATAAATGAGCAGTTCTTC
d_call: TRBD1; clone_size: once; v_call: TRBV3-1/TRBV3-2; j_call: TRBJ2-6; cdr3_aa: CASSPRIGQGAFGANVLTF; cdr3_nt: TGTGCCAGCAGCCCCCGCATCGGGCAGGGGGCGTTTGGGGCCAACGTCCTGACTTTC
d_call: .; clone_size: once; v_call: TRBV5-1; j_call: TRBJ1-1; cdr3_aa: CASSDTGRAMNTEAFF; cdr3_nt: TGCGCCAGCAGCGATACAGGAAGAGCCATGAACACTGAAGCTTTCTTT
d_call: .; clone_size: once; v_call: TRBV5-1; j_call: TRBJ1-2; cdr3_aa: CASSLEARGYGYTF; cdr3_nt: TGCGCCAGCAGCTTGGAGGCAAGGGGATATGGCTACACCTTC
d_call: .; clone_size: .; v_call: TRBV6-4; j_call: TRBJ1-1; cdr3_aa: CASSGRGRFGGTEAFF; cdr3_nt: TGTGCCAGCAGTGGCAGGGGTCGATTCGGGGGGACTGAAGCTTTCTTT
d_call: .; clone_size: .; v_call: TRBV5-1; j_call: TRBJ1-2; cdr3_aa: CASSPGRGEGYTF; cdr3_nt: TGCGCCAGCAGCCCCGGGAGGGGTGAAGGCTACACCTTC